What follows is one T cell receptor beta chain and its context. The sequenced target, TCR beta, came from blood CD8+ and CD4+ T cells. The sample comes from a study of CD8 T cells in Susac syndrome. The CDR3 has 15 residues. CDR1 LGHDT and CDR2 YNNKEL come from the germline V gene (reference sequence). Trimming took 3 bases from V and 4 from J; bases not matched to a gene: 8. After extraction with the RNeasy kit, 0.5 to 1 ug of the RNA was reverse transcribed using random hexamers. The immunoSEQ assay covered 54 Vbeta and 13 Jbeta segments for CDR3. TCRdb used MiXCR to reprocess the immunoSEQ multiplex PCR reads, holding one entry per CDR3 protein. Among under 200,000 distinct CDR3 sequences, around 96% were seen once, and the ten largest hold 0.095% to 0.15%.

The sequence was collected from a human donor with Susac syndrome. The chain joins TRBV3-1 to TRBJ1-1; 7 nucleotides match TRBD1. Source material: CD4+ T cells from PBMCs. This CDR3 reads CASSHSTGLGTEAFF. CDR3 nucleotides: TGTGCCAGCAGCCACTCGACAGGGTTAGGCACTGAAGCTTTCTTT. The whole variable domain, remainder taken from reference TRBV3-1 and TRBJ1-1, is DTAVSQTPKYLVTQMGNDKSIKCEQNLGHDTMYWYKQDSKKFLKIMFSYNNKELIINETVPNRFSPKSPDKAHLNLHINSLELGDSAVYFCASSHSTGLGTEAFFGQGTRLTVV.